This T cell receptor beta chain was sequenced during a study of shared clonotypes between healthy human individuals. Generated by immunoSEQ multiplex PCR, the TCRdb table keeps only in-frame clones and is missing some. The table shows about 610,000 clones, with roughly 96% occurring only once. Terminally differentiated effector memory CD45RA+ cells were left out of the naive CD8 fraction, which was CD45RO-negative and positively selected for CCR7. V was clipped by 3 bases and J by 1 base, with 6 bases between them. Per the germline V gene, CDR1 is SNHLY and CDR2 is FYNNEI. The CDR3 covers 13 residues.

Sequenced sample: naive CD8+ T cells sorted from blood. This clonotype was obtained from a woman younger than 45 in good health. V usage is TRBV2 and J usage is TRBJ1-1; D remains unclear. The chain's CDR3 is CASSDKRNTEAFF. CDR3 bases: TGTGCCAGCAGTGACAAAAGGAACACTGAAGCTTTCTTT.